This T cell receptor beta chain is from a study of cytomegalovirus exposure and HLA in healthy donors. Study-wide results and caveats: Later work associated roughly 15,000 TCR beta sequences with HLA alleles at 0.05 false discovery rate. The study dropped some indistinguishable V segments, TRBV6-2 and TRBV6-3 among them.

PCR primers comprised 60 Vbeta and 13 Jbeta primers. TCRdb keeps only in-frame clones here, not all; method: immunoSEQ multiplex PCR. The listing contains tens of thousands of clones. Germline values: CDR1 MDHEN, CDR2 SYDVKM. The CDR3 loop spans 15 amino acids. V was shortened by 6 bases and J by 1 base, with 15 bases between the two germline ends. A word on this clone: The antigen is not known.

Specimen: PBMCs. The rearrangement uses TRBV28 and TRBJ1-1; perhaps TRBD1 as D (5 bases). The receptor was isolated from a man aged 45-65 years in good health and CMV-seronegative. The CDR3 sequence is CASSPQGQGNTEAFF. For the CDR3, the DNA is TGTGCCAGCAGCCCGCAGGGCCAGGGGAACACTGAAGCTTTCTTT.